This T cell receptor (beta chain) was captured by sequencing in a study of blood T cell repertoires in COVID-19. Sequencing used immunoSEQ multiplex PCR; TCRdb keeps in-frame clones, though not all of them. The sample has around 50,000 clones; 82% are singletons. The CDR3 is 15 amino acids. CDR1 is SGDLS, CDR2 YYNGEE, per germline. V was clipped by 0 bases and J by 4 bases, with 13 bases between them. This clonotype was sampled from a woman in her sixties with acute or convalescent COVID-19. The gene calls are TRBV9 and TRBJ1-1; D gene ambiguous. Sequencing used peripheral blood. Here the CDR3 DNA reads TGTGCCAGCAGCGTAGCTGTGGGAGTGTCCACTGAAGCTTTCTTT. Protein product: CASSVAVGVSTEAFF.